This T cell receptor (beta chain) was profiled in a study of lymphopenia after photon versus proton radiotherapy. Note on this clone: Its antigen is unidentified.

Notes on the study in general: Survival link was tested only in deceased patients; proton benefit remains a possibility. Under photons, naive T cells and diversity fell while effector/memory populations rose.

The germline V gene encodes CDR1 SEHNR and CDR2 FQNEAQ (reference sequence). The length of the CDR3 is 14 residues. V shed 1 base and J shed 4 bases, with 7 bases lying between them. The data were produced by immunoSEQ multiplex PCR, yet TCRdb's version contains in-frame clones alone and is incomplete. The sample records about 17,000 clones, 65% to 90% being singletons. The receptor comes from a man in his sixties or seventies with pancreatic cancer. The chain links TRBV7-9 to TRBJ2-2; no definite D call. Sequencing was performed on peripheral blood, taken from a patient treated with proton-based radiotherapy. DNA for the CDR3: TGTGCCAGCAGCTTAGTTCTTAGCACCGGGGAGCTGTTTTTT. Amino acids: CASSLVLSTGELFF.